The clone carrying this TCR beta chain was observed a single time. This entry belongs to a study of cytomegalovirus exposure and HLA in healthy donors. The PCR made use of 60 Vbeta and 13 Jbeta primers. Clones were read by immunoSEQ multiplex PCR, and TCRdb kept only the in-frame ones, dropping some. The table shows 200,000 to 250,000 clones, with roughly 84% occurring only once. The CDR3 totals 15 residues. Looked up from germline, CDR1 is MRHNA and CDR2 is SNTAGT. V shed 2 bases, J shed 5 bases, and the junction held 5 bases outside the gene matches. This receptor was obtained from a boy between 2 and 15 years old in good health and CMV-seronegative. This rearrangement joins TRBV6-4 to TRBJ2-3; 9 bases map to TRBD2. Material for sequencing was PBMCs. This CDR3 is CASSDAAGGKDTQYF. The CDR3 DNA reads TGTGCCAGCAGTGACGCAGCGGGAGGAAAAGATACGCAGTATTTT.